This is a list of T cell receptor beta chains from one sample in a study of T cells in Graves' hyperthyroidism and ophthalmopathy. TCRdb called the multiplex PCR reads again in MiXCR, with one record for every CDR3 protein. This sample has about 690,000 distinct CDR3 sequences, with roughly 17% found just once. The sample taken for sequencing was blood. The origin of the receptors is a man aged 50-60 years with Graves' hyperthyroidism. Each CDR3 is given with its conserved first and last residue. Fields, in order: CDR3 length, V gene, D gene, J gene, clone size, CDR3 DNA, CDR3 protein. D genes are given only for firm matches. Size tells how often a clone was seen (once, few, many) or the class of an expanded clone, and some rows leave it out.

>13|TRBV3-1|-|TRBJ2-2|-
TGTGCCAGCAGCCAAGAAGGAACCGGGGAGCTGTTTTTT
CASSQEGTGELFF
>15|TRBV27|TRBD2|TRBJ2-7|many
TGTGCCAGCAGCGTATCGACTAGCGGGAGAAACGAGCAGTACTTC
CASSVSTSGRNEQYF
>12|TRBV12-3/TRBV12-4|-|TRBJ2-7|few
TGTGCCAGCAGTCCCTATTGGTACGAGCAGTACTTC
CASSPYWYEQYF
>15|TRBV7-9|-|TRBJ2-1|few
TGTGCCAGCAGCTTAGAGCAGCGCTCCTACAATGAGCACTTCTTC
CASSLEQRSYNEHFF
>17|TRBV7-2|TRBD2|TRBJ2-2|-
TGTGCCAGCAGCTGGATCAGCAGCGGGAATGCTCCCGGGGAGCTGTTTTTT
CASSWISSGNAPGELFF
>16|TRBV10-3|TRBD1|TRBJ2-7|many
TGTGCCATCAGACCCTCGCGACAGGGGGATCTGTACGAGCAGTACTTC
CAIRPSRQGDLYEQYF
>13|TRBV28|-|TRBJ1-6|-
TGTGCCAGCAGTTTTGATGGAAATTCACCCCTCCACTTT
CASSFDGNSPLHF
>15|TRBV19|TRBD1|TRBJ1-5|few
TGTGCCAGTAGTATAACGGGGACAGACAATCAGCCCCAGCATTTT
CASSITGTDNQPQHF
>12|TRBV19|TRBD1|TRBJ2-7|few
TGTGCCAGTATGGACAGGTTCGGCGAGCAGTACTTC
CASMDRFGEQYF
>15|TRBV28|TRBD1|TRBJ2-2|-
TGTGCCAGCAGTTCCTACAGGGGAAACACCGGGGAGCTGTTTTTT
CASSSYRGNTGELFF
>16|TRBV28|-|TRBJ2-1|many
TGTGCCAGCAGTTCCCGGACCGTCCGCTCCTACAATGAGCAGTTCTTC
CASSSRTVRSYNEQFF
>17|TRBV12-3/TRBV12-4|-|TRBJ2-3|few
TGTGCCAGCAGCTCCCGCCGGGGACAAGACTTCACAGATACGCAGTATTTT
CASSSRRGQDFTDTQYF
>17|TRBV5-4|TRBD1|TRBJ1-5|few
TGTGCCAGCAGCTTGAGAGGGCAGGGGGCTGACAATCAGCCCCAGCATTTT
CASSLRGQGADNQPQHF
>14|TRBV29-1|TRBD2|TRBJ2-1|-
TGCAGCGTCCTAGCGGGAGGGCGGTACAATGAGCAGTTCTTC
CSVLAGGRYNEQFF
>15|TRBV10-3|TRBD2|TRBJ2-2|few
TGTGCCATCAGTGCGAGGGAGGGCTACTACGGGGAGCTGTTTTTT
CAISAREGYYGELFF
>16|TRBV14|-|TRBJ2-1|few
TGTGCCAGCAGCCAGATGGGGGATAGCTCCTACAATGAGCAGTTCTTC
CASSQMGDSSYNEQFF
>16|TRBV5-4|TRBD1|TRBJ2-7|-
TGTGCCAGCAGCTGGACTGAAAGGACAGGGGGCTACGAGCAGTACTTC
CASSWTERTGGYEQYF
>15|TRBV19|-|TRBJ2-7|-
TGTGCCAGTAGTCTCATCGGGGACCCCGGCTACGAGCAGTACTTC
CASSLIGDPGYEQYF
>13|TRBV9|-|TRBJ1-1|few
TGTGCCAGCAGCGTAAGGGCGAACACTGAAGCTTTCTTT
CASSVRANTEAFF
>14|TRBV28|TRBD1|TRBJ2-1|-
TGTGCCAGCAGTCCCGGGACAGATAGCCAGGGGCAGTTCTTC
CASSPGTDSQGQFF
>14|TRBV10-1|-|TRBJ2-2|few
TGCGCCACTTCTGGACAGATGTCATCCGGGGAGCTGTTTTTT
CATSGQMSSGELFF
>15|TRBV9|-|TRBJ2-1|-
TGTGCCAGCAGCGTAGTAGTGGGAGTTACGGATGAGCAGTTCTTC
CASSVVVGVTDEQFF
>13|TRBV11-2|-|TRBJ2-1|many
TGTGCCAGCAGCCCAATTAAGCGACTAGGTCAGTTCTTC
CASSPIKRLGQFF
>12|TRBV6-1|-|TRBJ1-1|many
TGTGCCAGCAGTGAAGCGTCAACTGAAGCTTTCTTT
CASSEASTEAFF
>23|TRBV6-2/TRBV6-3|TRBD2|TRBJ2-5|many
TGTGCCAGCAGTTACGAAGTGTGGACGCCTAGCGGGAGTCCCGGGCCTCGGGGAGAGACCCAGTACTTC
CASSYEVWTPSGSPGPRGETQYF
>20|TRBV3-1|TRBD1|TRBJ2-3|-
TGTGCCAGCAGCCAATCCTTCGGGATGACAGGGGGCGCCGGCACAGATACGCAGTATTTT
CASSQSFGMTGGAGTDTQYF
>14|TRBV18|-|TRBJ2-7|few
TGTGCCAGCTCCAGCCGGGCAGGGCACGACGAGCAGTACTTC
CASSSRAGHDEQYF
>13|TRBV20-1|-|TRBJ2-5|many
TGCAGTGCTAGACTGACAGGACGTGAGACCCAGTACTTC
CSARLTGRETQYF
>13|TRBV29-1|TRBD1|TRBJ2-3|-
TGCAGCGTTGAGAGGACAGGGGAGGTTGCGCAGTATTTT
CSVERTGEVAQYF
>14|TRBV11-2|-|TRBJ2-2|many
TGTGCCAGCAGCCTGGACGGTTACACCGGGGAGCTGTTTTTT
CASSLDGYTGELFF
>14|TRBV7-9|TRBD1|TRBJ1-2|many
TGTGCCAGCAGCTTAGCACAGGGGGCGCGTGGCTACACCTTC
CASSLAQGARGYTF
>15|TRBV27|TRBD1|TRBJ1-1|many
TGTGCCAGCAGTCCGAAGACAGGGGTGAACACTGAAGCTTTCTTT
CASSPKTGVNTEAFF
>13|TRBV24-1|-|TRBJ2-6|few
TGTGCCACCAGTGAGATCGGGGCCAACGTCCTGACTTTC
CATSEIGANVLTF
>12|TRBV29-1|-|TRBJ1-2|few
TGCGCCGGGGCCCACTCCGGCTATGGCTACACCTTC
CAGAHSGYGYTF
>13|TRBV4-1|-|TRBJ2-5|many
TGCGCCAGCAGCCAAGAGGGTCCAGAGACCCAGTACTTC
CASSQEGPETQYF
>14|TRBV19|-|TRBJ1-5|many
TGTGCCAGTAGTATTGCAGGTAGCAATCAGCCCCAGCATTTT
CASSIAGSNQPQHF
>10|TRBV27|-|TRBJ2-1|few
TGTGCCAGCGGAGTGAGAGAGCAGTTCTTC
CASGVREQFF
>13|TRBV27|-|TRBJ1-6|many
TGTGCCAGCAGTTACCCGGGGTTTTCACCCCTCCACTTT
CASSYPGFSPLHF
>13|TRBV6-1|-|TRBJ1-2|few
TGTGCCAGCACTGCCGGGCCTATCTATGGCTACACCTTC
CASTAGPIYGYTF
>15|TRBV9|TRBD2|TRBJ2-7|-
TGTGCCAGCAGTGTTAGCGGGAGTACAAACGACGAGCAGTACTTC
CASSVSGSTNDEQYF
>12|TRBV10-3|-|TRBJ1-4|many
TGTGCCATCAGTGAGGACAGGGAAAAACTGTTTTTT
CAISEDREKLFF
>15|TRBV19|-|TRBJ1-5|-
TGTGCCAGTAGTATTGCTCGTGGGGTGGGTCAGCCCCAGCATTTT
CASSIARGVGQPQHF
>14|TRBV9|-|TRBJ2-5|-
TGTGCCAGCAATCCACTCGGGCACCCAGAGACCCAGTACTTC
CASNPLGHPETQYF
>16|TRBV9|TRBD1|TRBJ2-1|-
TGTGCCAGCAGCGTAGTAGGGACAGACCCTCCCAATGAGCAGTTCTTC
CASSVVGTDPPNEQFF
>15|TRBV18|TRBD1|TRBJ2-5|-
TGTGCCAGCTCACCGGGGGACAGGGGGCGAGAGACCCAGTACTTC
CASSPGDRGRETQYF
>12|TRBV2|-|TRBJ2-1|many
TGTGCCAGCAGTACTCGGCGTCTTGAGCAGTTCTTC
CASSTRRLEQFF
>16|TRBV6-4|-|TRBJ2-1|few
TGTGCCAGCAGTCCTACTTCAGGGGCCCTCTACAATGAGCAGTTCTTC
CASSPTSGALYNEQFF
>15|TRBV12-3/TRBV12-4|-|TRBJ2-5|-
TGTGCCAGCAGTACGGACGGCCCTATCCAAGAGACCCAGTACTTC
CASSTDGPIQETQYF
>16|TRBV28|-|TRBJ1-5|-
TGTGCCAGCACCCTGGTGGGGGGGCGCGGCAATCAGCCCCAGCATTTT
CASTLVGGRGNQPQHF
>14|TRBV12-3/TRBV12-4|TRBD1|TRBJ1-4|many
TGTGCCAGCAGTTCGACAGGGGGAAGTGAAAAACTGTTTTTT
CASSSTGGSEKLFF
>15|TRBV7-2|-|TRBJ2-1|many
TGTGCCAGCAGCTTAGGGCTAGCGCTGCTCAATGAGCAGTTCTTC
CASSLGLALLNEQFF
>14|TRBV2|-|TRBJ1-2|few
TGTGCCGCCGGTGGGAGGGCCCGGGGCTATGGCTACACCTTC
CAAGGRARGYGYTF
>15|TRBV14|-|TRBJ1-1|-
TGTGCCAGCAGCCAAGCAGCAACAGGGCACACTGAAGCTTTCTTT
CASSQAATGHTEAFF
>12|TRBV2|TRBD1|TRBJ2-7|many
TGTGCCAGCAACAGGGGGTCCTACGAGCAGTACTTC
CASNRGSYEQYF
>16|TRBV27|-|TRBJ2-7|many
TGTGCCAGCAGTTTAGGGGGCGGAAGAGGGTCCTACGAGCAGTACTTC
CASSLGGGRGSYEQYF